Presented here are 21 T cell receptor beta chains from one specimen sequenced in a study of radiotherapy plus CTLA-4 blockade in lung cancer. Generated by immunoSEQ multiplex PCR, the TCRdb table keeps only in-frame clones and is missing some. The repertoire holds some 62,000 clones, with approximately 80% as singletons. The source material was peripheral blood, sampled from a patient treated with radiotherapy plus ipilimumab. The receptor source for this set is a human donor with non-small cell lung cancer who had a complete response to radiotherapy plus ipilimumab.

V is TRBV7-8 and J is TRBJ2-1, with 8 positions matching TRBD2. The CDR3 length is 14 residues. The germline CDR1 and CDR2 sequences are SGHVS and FQNEAQ. J lost 9 bases, V lost 3 bases, and 7 bases had no gene match. CDR3 bases: TGTGCCAGCAGCTTCCCGGGAGGGCCCTCTGAGCAGTTCTTC. Its protein product is CASSFPGGPSEQFF.

Regarding this clone: Mismatch with germline at one junction end may stem from a read error. This chain joins TRBV7-7 and TRBJ2-3; D is possibly TRBD2 (6 bases). CDR3 size: 13 residues. Germline CDR1 SSHAT, CDR2 FNYEAQ (reference sequence). The CDR3 DNA reads TGTGCTAGCAGCATAACGGGGGCAGATACGCAGTATTTT. This codes for CASSITGADTQYF.

The chain has TRBV7-9 and TRBJ2-6; no clear D gene. Per germline, CDR1 SEHNR and CDR2 FQNEAQ (reference sequence). Trimming shortened V by 5 bases and J by 0 bases, and 11 bases separated the two germline ends. The CDR3 consists of 16 residues. Here the CDR3 reads CASSRDGTSGANVLTF. As DNA, the CDR3 is TGTGCCAGCAGCCGCGACGGTACCTCTGGGGCCAACGTCCTGACTTTC.

This clone was detected only a few times. J is TRBJ2-7 and V is TRBV7-2; D is ambiguous. This CDR3 comprises 13 residues. Germline V gene data show CDR1 as SGHTA and CDR2 as FQGNSA. The V and J ends lost 3 bases and 6 bases respectively, with 12 bases between them. The CDR3 bases are TGTGCCAGCAGCTTTTTCACGTTTAGCGAGCAGTACTTC. Amino acid sequence: CASSFFTFSEQYF.

This chain connects TRBV19 to TRBJ1-5, with 10 bases lining up with TRBD1. The J segment lost 3 bases and the V segment lost 4 bases, leaving 3 bases of the junction unmatched. The CDR3 consists of 15 residues. Germline-derived CDR1 and CDR2 are LNHDA and SQIVND (reference sequence). CDR3 protein: CASSRGQGNNQPQHF. In DNA form, the CDR3 reads TGTGCCAGTAGTAGGGGACAGGGGAACAATCAGCCCCAGCATTTT.

The CDR3 DNA is TGTGCCAGCACCCCTAGGGGGAGCGGGGGGCTCAATCTTCAAGAGACCCAGTACTTC. This encodes CASTPRGSGGLNLQETQYF. V gene TRBV11-2 combines with J gene TRBJ2-5, with 9 bases matching TRBD2. The CDR3 totals 19 residues. The V and J ends lost 7 bases and 2 bases, in that order; junction bases with no gene match: 20. CDR1 and CDR2 from the germline V gene are SGHAT and FQNNGV.

The V and J genes are TRBV4-3 and TRBJ2-1, with TRBD1 matching over 8 bases. The CDR3 sequence is 14 residues long. V was clipped by 4 bases and J by 2 bases; unmatched bases: 1. Germline V CDR1 and CDR2: LGHNA, YSLEER. CDR3 sequence (DNA): TGCGCCAGCAGCCTGGGACAGGCCTACAATGAGCAGTTCTTC. The encoded protein is CASSLGQAYNEQFF.

The chain links TRBV19 to TRBJ1-1; 7 nucleotides match TRBD1. Trimming at V came to 7 bases and at J to 1 base, leaving 12 bases not matched to a gene. Germline loops: CDR1 LNHDA, CDR2 SQIVND (reference sequence). The CDR3 covers 16 residues. The CDR3 DNA sequence: TGTGCCAGTATTAAATCCCAGGGGGTAGGGAACACTGAAGCTTTCTTT. Residues: CASIKSQGVGNTEAFF.

Concerning this clone: At the DNA level, this CDR3 is encoded by other sequences in the same sample as well. The CDR3 is CAVIDGTGVYGYTF. The DNA for the CDR3 is TGTGCCGTCATCGACGGGACAGGTGTGTATGGCTACACCTTC. This sequence joins TRBV6-1 and TRBJ1-2; 8 bases align to TRBD1. J gave up 5 bases and V 11 bases, and 13 bases lay outside the gene matches. Per the germline V gene, CDR1 is MNHNS and CDR2 is SASEGT. This CDR3 region has 14 residues.

The V gene is TRBV12-5, the J gene TRBJ1-5; 8 bases fit TRBD1. J gave up 2 bases and V 7 bases, and 7 bases lay outside the gene matches. Germline V lookup: CDR1 LGHNT, CDR2 FRNRAP. The CDR3 runs to 15 residues. CDR3 loop: CASAVGQGRNQPQHF. Written as DNA, the CDR3 is TGTGCTAGTGCCGTAGGACAGGGTCGCAATCAGCCCCAGCATTTT. The entire variable domain, with the rest obtained from reference TRBV12-5 and TRBJ1-5, is as follows: DARVTQTPRHKVTEMGQEVTMRCQPILGHNTVFWYRQTMMQGLELLAYFRNRAPLDDSGMPKDRFSAEMPDATLATLKIQPSEPRDSAVYFCASAVGQGRNQPQHFGDGTRLSIL.

This clone has just one count. The chain is built from TRBV20-1 and TRBJ1-2, with D unclear. The CDR3 length is 10 residues. The V and J ends lost 8 bases and 2 bases respectively, with 6 bases between them. Germline CDR1 is DFQATT and CDR2 is SNEGSKA (reference sequence). The CDR3 loop reads CSIPNYGYTF. CDR3 nucleotides: TGCAGTATTCCCAACTATGGCTACACCTTC.

The chain recombines TRBV11-3 with TRBJ1-1; D is unresolved. Germline-derived CDR1 and CDR2 are SGHNT and YENEEA. This CDR3 is 12 amino acids long. Between the trimmed V and J ends, which lost 1 base and 5 bases, there was a span of 5 bases. CDR3 bases: TGTGCCAGCAGCTTAGTACAGACTGAAGCTTTCTTT. Protein: CASSLVQTEAFF.

V gene TRBV10-2 combines with J gene TRBJ2-7; TRBD2 aligns across 10 bases. The ends lost 2 bases at V and 3 bases at J; junction bases unmatched: 1. This CDR3 comprises 14 residues. Germline CDR1 reads WSHSY; CDR2 reads SAAADI. The CDR3 DNA reads TGCGCCAGCAGTGAGGGACTAGCGGTCTACGAGCAGTACGTC. This encodes CASSEGLAVYEQYV.

The rearrangement uses TRBV10-3 and TRBJ1-5; D remains unclear. Trimming took 0 bases from V and 5 from J, leaving 5 bases between them. The CDR3 sequence is 13 residues long. Germline V gene data show CDR1 as ENHRY and CDR2 as SYGVKD. The CDR3 nucleotides are TGTGCCATCAGTGAGTCAGGGTATCAGCCCCAGCATTTT. Protein product: CAISESGYQPQHF.

J is TRBJ2-3 and V is TRBV27; no reliable D call. CDR3 size: 14 residues. From germline, CDR1 is MNHEY and CDR2 SMNVEV (reference sequence). V lost 7 bases to trimming and J lost 2 bases, with 13 bases between them. CDR3 sequence reads: CASIPDLYTDTQYF. The DNA of the CDR3 is TGTGCCAGCATACCGGACCTCTACACAGATACGCAGTATTTT.

There are a few counts of this clone. The gene calls are TRBV30 and TRBJ2-5, with D uncertain. V was trimmed by 0 bases and J by 4 bases, leaving 15 bases between them. This CDR3 is 15 amino acids long. CDR1 is GTSNPN, CDR2 SVGIG, per germline (reference sequence). CDR3 in DNA: TGTGCCTGGAGTGTTCGTAGCAATCGGGCAGAGACCCAGTACTTC. It encodes CAWSVRSNRAETQYF.

This rearrangement joins TRBV11-2 to TRBJ1-1; no definite D call. There are 13 residues in the CDR3. From germline, CDR1 is SGHAT and CDR2 FQNNGV. The ends were cut back, 3 bases at V and 1 base at J, with 6 bases in the middle. The CDR3 here is CASSFRQNTEAFF. DNA for the CDR3: TGTGCCAGCAGCTTTCGACAGAACACTGAAGCTTTCTTT.

The chain uses TRBV5-1 and TRBJ2-1, with 10 positions matching TRBD1. Unmatched junction bases numbered 5, after V lost 0 bases and J lost 8 bases. This CDR3 region has 15 residues. Germline CDR1 is SGHRS and CDR2 is YFSETQ. The CDR3 reads CASSLGQGAADEQFF. CDR3 coding DNA: TGCGCCAGCAGCTTGGGACAGGGGGCTGCCGATGAGCAGTTCTTC.

This chain links TRBV10-3 with TRBJ2-1; a weak D match, TRBD2 (5 bases). CDR1 is ENHRY, CDR2 SYGVKD, per germline. This CDR3 has 14 residues. Trimming pared 8 bases from V and 5 bases from J, leaving 16 bases between. The CDR3 is CAIRTSVTNNEQFF. The CDR3 bases are TGTGCCATCCGAACTAGTGTTACGAACAATGAGCAGTTCTTC.

This rearrangement joins TRBV11-2 to TRBJ2-7; tentatively, D is TRBD1 or TRBD2 (5 bases each). Germline CDR1 reads SGHAT; CDR2 reads FQNNGV. V lost 3 bases, J lost 3 bases, and 9 bases lay in between. The CDR3 consists of 13 residues. CDR3 nucleotide sequence: TGTGCCAGCAGCTTCGGGACGGTCTACGAGCAGTACTTC. Amino acids: CASSFGTVYEQYF.

The CDR3 DNA reads as TGTGCCAGTAGTATTTCCCCTCGGCTTGGGACTGAAGCTTTCTTT. Translated, it gives CASSISPRLGTEAFF. The chain is built from TRBV19 and TRBJ1-1; D is unclear. The CDR3 has 15 amino acids. V lost 3 bases and J lost 5, with 16 bases in between. Germline-derived CDR1 and CDR2 are LNHDA and SQIVND (reference sequence).